This TCR beta chain came from a study of B cell selection in AIRE deficiency. Concerning this clone itself: The antigen remains unidentified.

Study-wide findings and caveats: Shared Treg sequences were biased toward short CDR3s with few non-templated nucleotide insertions. Of a few thousand shared Treg TCRbeta sequences, roughly 32% were healthy-only, just over 9% patient-only. Tconv and Treg cells from AIRE-deficient patients resembled healthy donors in TCRBV usage, CDR3 length and diversity.

Assay used: immunoSEQ multiplex PCR; TCRdb lists only in-frame clones, some missing. The profile shows about 26,000 clones, 92% of them singletons. The regulatory T cell sort gate was CD4+CD25hiCD127low/negative. Healthy unrelated donors supplied the control samples. The V and J ends lost 2 bases and 4 bases respectively, with 12 bases between them. The germline CDR1 and CDR2 sequences are SGHVS and FNYEAQ. CDR3 length: 14 amino acids. This clonotype originated in a human donor in good health. The sample comprised CD4+CD25+ Tregs sorted from PBMCs. The chain combines TRBV7-6 with TRBJ2-7; either TRBD1 or TRBD2 may supply D (6 bases each). DNA of the CDR3: TGTGCCAGCAGCTTATATTTAGGGGGGTACGAGCAGTACTTC. It specifies CASSLYLGGYEQYF.